The subject of this entry is one T cell receptor (beta chain). The record originates from a study of blood T cell repertoires in COVID-19. As for the study in general: PBMCs, B-cell-depleted T cells, or T cells were the source of the cDNA or gDNA that made up the material.

Some clones are missing from TCRdb's copy, which holds only in-frame ones; the method was immunoSEQ multiplex PCR. Of 200,000 to 250,000 clones listed, about 91% were seen once; the top ten hold about 6.7%. Per the germline V gene, CDR1 is SGHAT and CDR2 is FQNNGV. Trimming cost V 1 base and J 2 bases, with 5 bases left between them. The CDR3 is 13 amino acids. Sequencing was done on a sample of peripheral blood. This TCR was recovered from a woman in her thirties with COVID-19, enrolled during active disease. The gene calls are TRBV11-2 and TRBJ2-5; D is uncertain. The CDR3 loop is CASSLVLQETQYF. CDR3 DNA: TGTGCCAGCAGCTTAGTCCTTCAAGAGACCCAGTACTTC. Using reference TRBV11-2 and TRBJ2-5 for the parts outside the CDR3, the full variable domain is EAGVAQSPRYKIIEKRQSVAFWCNPISGHATLYWYQQILGQGPKLLIQFQNNGVVDDSQLPKDRFSAERLKGVDSTLKIQPAKLEDSAVYLCASSLVLQETQYFGPGTRLLVL.